Here is one TCR beta chain with its context. Its antigen is unidentified. This CDR3 contains 12 residues. Trimming stripped 7 bases from V and 3 bases from J, with 13 bases between. CDR1 SQVTM and CDR2 ANQGSEA come from the germline V gene. These data are taken from a study of blood T cells in healthy people across ages. Regarding the study as a whole: With age, beta diversity per million T cells declined roughly linearly, significantly by 40 to 50.

A sample-barcoded 5' primer and a J-beta primer mix were used in a second PCR of roughly 7 to 11 cycles. Sequencing of every sample gave 2.5 million or more CDR3-containing paired-end reads. TCRdb used MiXCR to reprocess the 5' RACE reads, holding one entry per CDR3 protein. The repertoire holds roughly 860,000 distinct CDR3 sequences, with around 62% as singletons. Per-sample yields of isolated PBMCs were at least 6.5 million. What was sequenced was blood. This sequence joins TRBV29-1 and TRBJ2-7; D is possibly TRBD2 (6 bases). The TCR was taken from a man under 40 in good health. CDR3 DNA: TGCAGCGGCCGCGGGGCCTACTACGAGCAGTACTTC. It specifies CSGRGAYYEQYF.